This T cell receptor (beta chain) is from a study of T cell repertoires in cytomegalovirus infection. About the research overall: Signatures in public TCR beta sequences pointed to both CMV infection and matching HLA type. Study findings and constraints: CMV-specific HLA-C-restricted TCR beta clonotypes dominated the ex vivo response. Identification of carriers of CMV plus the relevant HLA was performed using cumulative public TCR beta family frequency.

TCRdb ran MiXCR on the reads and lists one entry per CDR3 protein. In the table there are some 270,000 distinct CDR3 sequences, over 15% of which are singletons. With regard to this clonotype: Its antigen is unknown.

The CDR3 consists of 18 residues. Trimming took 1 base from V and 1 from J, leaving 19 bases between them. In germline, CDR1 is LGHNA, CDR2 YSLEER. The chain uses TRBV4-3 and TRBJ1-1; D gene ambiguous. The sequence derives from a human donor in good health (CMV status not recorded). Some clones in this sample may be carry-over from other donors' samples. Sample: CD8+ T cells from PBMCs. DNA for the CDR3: TGCGCCAGCAGCCAAGTAATTCTGACCTCCAATGGGAACACTGAAGCTTTCTTT. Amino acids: CASSQVILTSNGNTEAFF.